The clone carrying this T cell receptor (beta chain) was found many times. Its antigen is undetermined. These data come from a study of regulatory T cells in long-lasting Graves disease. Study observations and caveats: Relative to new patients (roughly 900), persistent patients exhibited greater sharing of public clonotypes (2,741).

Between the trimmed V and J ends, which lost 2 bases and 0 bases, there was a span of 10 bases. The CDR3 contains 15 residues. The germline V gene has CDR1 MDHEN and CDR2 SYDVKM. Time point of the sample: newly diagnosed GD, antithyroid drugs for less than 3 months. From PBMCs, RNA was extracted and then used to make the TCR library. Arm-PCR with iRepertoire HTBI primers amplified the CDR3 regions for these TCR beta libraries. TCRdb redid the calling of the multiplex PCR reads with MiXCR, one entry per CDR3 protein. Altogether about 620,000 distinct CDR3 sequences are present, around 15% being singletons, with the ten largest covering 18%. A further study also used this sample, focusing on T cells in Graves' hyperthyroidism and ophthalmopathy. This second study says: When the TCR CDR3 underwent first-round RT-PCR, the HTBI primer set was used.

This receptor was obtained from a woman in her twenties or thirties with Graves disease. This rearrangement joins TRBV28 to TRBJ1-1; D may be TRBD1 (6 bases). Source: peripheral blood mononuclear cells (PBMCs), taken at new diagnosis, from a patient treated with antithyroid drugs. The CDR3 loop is CASSLQQGMNTEAFF. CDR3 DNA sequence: TGTGCCAGCAGTTTACAACAGGGTATGAACACTGAAGCTTTCTTT.